The present TCR beta chain was sequenced within a study of cytomegalovirus exposure and HLA in healthy donors. The PCR ran on 60 Vbeta and 13 Jbeta primers. Repertoires were generated with immunoSEQ multiplex PCR, while TCRdb's copy carries only in-frame clones and drops some. This sample lists about 72,000 clones; its ten largest clones have 2.5% to 3%. Notes on this clone: Its antigen is as yet unknown.

The germline CDR1 and CDR2 sequences are LNHDA and SQIVND (reference sequence). V gave up 5 bases and J gave up 4 bases, with 12 bases separating them. The length of the CDR3 is 13 residues. Study conclusions and caveats: The listing of roughly 160 TCR beta chains classed them as cytomegalovirus-associated.

The chain carries TRBV19 and TRBJ2-7, with D perhaps matching TRBD1 (6 bases). The specimen was PBMCs. The TCR was taken from a middle-aged man in good health and CMV-seronegative. The CDR3 sequence is CASSAARGYEQYF. The CDR3 DNA is TGTGCCAGTAGTGCCGCGAGGGGGTACGAGCAGTACTTC.